This TCR beta chain was profiled in a study of beta chain features in type 1 diabetes. In germline, CDR1 is MNHNY, CDR2 SVGAGI (reference sequence). The CDR3 is 15 amino acids. The ends were cut back, 6 bases at V and 4 bases at J, with 15 bases in the middle. CD4+ naive, central memory, regulatory and stem cell-like memory cells were sorted via CD45RO/CCR7/CD25/CD127/CD95/CD27. This clone has only a few counts. Antigen: not known. Regarding the study as a whole: For type 1 diabetes patients, VDJ junctions showed fewer insertions and more deletions.

Sequenced material consisted of expressed TCRB transcripts (all of the isolated RNA was reverse transcribed). The protocol was immunoSEQ multiplex PCR, while the TCRdb copy is restricted to in-frame clones and leaves out a portion. The table records about 930,000 clones, roughly a sixth of them present only once. The origin of this receptor is a woman aged 18-29 years in good health. The chain has TRBV6-6 and TRBJ2-2; no firm D call. The specimen was naive CD4+ T cells from blood. In DNA form, the CDR3 reads TGTGCCAGCAGCTTGATAGGGTCGGGCACCGGGGAGCTGTTTTTT. Translated, it gives CASSLIGSGTGELFF.